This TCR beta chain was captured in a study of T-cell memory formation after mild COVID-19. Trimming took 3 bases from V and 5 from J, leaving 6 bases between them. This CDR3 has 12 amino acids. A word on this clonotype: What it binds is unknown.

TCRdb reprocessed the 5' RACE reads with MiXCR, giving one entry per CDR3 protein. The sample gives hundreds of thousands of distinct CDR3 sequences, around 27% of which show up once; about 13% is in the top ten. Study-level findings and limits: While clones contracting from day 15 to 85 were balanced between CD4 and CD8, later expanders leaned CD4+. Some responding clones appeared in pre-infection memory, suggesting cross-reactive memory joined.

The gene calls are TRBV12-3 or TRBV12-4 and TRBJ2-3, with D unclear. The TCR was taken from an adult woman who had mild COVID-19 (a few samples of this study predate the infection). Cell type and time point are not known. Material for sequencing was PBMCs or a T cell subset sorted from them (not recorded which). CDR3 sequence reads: CASSFLGDTQYF. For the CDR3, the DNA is TGTGCCAGCAGTTTTCTGGGAGATACGCAGTATTTT.